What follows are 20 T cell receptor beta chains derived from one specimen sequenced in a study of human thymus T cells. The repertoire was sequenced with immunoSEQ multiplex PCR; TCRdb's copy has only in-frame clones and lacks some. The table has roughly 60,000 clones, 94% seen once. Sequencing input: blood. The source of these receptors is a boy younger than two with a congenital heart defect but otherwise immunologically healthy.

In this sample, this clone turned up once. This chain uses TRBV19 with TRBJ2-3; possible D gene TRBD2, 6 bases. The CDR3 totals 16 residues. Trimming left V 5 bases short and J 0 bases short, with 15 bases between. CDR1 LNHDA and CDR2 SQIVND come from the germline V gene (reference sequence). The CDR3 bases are TGTGCCAGTAGTGCCCGCGGGGTGACTAGCACAGATACGCAGTATTTT. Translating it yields CASSARGVTSTDTQYF.

The CDR3: CASSRLDRSYTF. The DNA of the CDR3 is TGTGCCAGCAGTCGATTGGACAGGAGCTACACCTTC. The chain couples TRBV28 to TRBJ1-2; 7 bases align to TRBD1. Germline trimming cut 5 bases from V and 9 bases from J; bases unmatched to any gene: 6. The CDR3 has 12 residues. Germline V lookup: CDR1 MDHEN, CDR2 SYDVKM.

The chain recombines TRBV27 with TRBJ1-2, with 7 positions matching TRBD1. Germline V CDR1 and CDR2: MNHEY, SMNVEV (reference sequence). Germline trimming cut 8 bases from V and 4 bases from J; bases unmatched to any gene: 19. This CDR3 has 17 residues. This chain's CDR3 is CASRATGQLFIPYGYTF. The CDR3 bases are TGTGCCAGCCGAGCGACGGGACAGCTCTTTATCCCCTATGGCTACACCTTC.

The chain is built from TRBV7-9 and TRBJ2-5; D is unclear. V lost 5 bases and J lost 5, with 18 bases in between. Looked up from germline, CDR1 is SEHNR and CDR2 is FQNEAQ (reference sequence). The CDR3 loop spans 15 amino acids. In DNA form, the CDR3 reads TGTGCCAGCAGCCCGATAAGCCCAGGTTGGGAGACCCAGTACTTC. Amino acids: CASSPISPGWETQYF.

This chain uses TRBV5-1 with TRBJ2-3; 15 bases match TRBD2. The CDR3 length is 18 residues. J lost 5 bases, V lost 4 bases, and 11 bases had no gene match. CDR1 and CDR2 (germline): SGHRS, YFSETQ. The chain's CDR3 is CASSTGLAGGPVLDTQYF. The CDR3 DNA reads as TGCGCCAGCAGCACCGGACTAGCGGGAGGGCCGGTCTTAGATACGCAGTATTTT.

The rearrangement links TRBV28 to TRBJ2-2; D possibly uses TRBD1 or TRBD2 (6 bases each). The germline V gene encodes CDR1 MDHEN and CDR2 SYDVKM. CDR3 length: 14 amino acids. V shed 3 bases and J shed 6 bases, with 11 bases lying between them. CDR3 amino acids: CASSLWGAPGELFF. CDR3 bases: TGTGCCAGCAGTTTGTGGGGGGCCCCCGGGGAGCTGTTTTTT.

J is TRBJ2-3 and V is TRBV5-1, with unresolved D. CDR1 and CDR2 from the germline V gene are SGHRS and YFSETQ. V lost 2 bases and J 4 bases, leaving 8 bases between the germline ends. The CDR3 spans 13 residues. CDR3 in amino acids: CASSFSFSDTQYF. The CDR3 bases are TGCGCCAGCAGCTTCAGTTTCTCAGATACGCAGTATTTT.

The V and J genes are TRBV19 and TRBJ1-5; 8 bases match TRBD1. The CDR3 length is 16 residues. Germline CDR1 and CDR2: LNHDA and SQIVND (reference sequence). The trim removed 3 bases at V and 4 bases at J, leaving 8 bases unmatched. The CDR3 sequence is CASSIRGQGRNQPQHF. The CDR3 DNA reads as TGTGCCAGTAGTATCCGCGGACAGGGCCGTAATCAGCCCCAGCATTTT.

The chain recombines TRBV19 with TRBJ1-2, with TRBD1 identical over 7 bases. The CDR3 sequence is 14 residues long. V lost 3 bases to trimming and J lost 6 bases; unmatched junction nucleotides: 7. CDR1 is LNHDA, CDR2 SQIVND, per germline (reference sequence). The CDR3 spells CASSIRAGGHGYTF. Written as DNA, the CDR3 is TGTGCCAGTAGTATTAGGGCAGGGGGACATGGCTACACCTTC.

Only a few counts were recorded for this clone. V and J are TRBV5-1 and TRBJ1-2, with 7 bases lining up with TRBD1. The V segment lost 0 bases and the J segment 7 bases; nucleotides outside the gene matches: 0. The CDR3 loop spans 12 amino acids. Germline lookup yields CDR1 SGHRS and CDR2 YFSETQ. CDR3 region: CASSLDRGGYTF. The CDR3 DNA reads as TGCGCCAGCAGCTTGGACAGGGGTGGCTACACCTTC. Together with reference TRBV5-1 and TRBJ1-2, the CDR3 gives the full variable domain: KAGVTQTPRYLIKTRGQQVTLSCSPISGHRSVSWYQQTPGQGLQFLFEYFSETQRNKGNFPGRFSGRQFSNSRSEMNVSTLELGDSALYLCASSLDRGGYTFGSGTRLTVV.

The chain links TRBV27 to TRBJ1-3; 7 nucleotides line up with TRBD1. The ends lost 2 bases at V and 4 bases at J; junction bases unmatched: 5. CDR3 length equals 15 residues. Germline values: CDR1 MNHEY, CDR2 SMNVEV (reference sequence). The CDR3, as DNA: TGTGCCAGCAGTTTAGAGGGGGCGAAAGGAAACACCATATATTTT. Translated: CASSLEGAKGNTIYF.

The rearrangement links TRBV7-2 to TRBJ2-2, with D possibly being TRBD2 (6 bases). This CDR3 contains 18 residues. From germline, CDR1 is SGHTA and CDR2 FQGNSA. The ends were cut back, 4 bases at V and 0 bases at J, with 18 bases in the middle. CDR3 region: CASSSPHLRRANTGELFF. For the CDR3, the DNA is TGTGCCAGCAGCTCTCCCCACTTAAGGAGGGCGAACACCGGGGAGCTGTTTTTT.

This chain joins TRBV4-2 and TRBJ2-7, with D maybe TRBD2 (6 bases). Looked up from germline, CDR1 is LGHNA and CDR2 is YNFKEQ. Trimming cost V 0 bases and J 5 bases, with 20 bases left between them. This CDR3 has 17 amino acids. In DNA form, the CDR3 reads TGTGCCAGCAGCCAAGATCTAACGGAGGGGACGAGGAACGAGCAGTACTTC. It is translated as CASSQDLTEGTRNEQYF.

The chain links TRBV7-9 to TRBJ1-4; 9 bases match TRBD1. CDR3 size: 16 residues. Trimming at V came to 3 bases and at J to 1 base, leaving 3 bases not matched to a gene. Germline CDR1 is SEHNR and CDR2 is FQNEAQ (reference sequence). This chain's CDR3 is CASSLGTGITNEKLFF. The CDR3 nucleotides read TGTGCCAGCAGCTTGGGGACAGGGATAACTAATGAAAAACTGTTTTTT. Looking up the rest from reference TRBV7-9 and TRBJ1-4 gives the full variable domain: DTGVSQNPRHKITKRGQNVTFRCDPISEHNRLYWYRQTLGQGPEFLTYFQNEAQLEKSRLLSDRFSAERPKGSFSTLEIQRTEQGDSAMYLCASSLGTGITNEKLFFGSGTQLSVL.

CDR3 sequence reads: CASSRDRGLLKSPLHF. The CDR3 coding sequence is TGTGCCAGCAGTCGGGACAGGGGATTGCTAAAGTCACCCCTCCACTTT. The chain has TRBV5-4 and TRBJ1-6, with TRBD1 matching 10 bases. The CDR3 length is 16 residues. CDR1 is SGHNT, CDR2 YYREEE, per germline (reference sequence). V lost 5 bases and J lost 10; bases outside the gene matches: 12.

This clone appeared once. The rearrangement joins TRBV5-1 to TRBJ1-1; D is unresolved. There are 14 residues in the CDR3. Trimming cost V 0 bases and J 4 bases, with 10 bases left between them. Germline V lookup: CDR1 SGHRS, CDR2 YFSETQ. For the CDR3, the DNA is TGCGCCAGCAGCTTGGTAGGGCAGAGCACTGAAGCTTTCTTT. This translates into CASSLVGQSTEAFF.

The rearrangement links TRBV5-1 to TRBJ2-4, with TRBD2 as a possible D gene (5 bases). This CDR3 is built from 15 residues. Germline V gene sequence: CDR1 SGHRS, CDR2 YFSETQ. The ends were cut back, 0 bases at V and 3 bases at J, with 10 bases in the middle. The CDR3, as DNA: TGCGCCAGCAGCTTGGCCTCGGGAAACAAAAACATTCAGTACTTC. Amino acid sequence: CASSLASGNKNIQYF.

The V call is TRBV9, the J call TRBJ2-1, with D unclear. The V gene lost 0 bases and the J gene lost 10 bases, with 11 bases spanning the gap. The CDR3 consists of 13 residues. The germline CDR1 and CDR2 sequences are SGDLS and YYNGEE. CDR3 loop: CASSVAGVEEQFF. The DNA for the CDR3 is TGTGCCAGCAGCGTAGCTGGAGTAGAGGAGCAGTTCTTC.

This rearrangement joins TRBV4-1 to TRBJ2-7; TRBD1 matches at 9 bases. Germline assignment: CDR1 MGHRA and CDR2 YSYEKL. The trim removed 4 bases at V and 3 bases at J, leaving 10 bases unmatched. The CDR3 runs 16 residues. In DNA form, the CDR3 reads TGCGCCAGCAGCCCACGAGGGACAGGGTTAAACTACGAGCAGTACTTC. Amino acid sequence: CASSPRGTGLNYEQYF.

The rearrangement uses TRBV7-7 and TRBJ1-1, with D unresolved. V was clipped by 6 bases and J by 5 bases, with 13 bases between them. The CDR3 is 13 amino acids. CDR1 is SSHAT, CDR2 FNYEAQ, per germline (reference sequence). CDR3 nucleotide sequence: TGTGCCAGCAGTTTTAATCTAGGGACTGAAGCTTTCTTT. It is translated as CASSFNLGTEAFF.